The 10 T cell receptor beta chains presented below share a single source sample, sequenced in a study of Ad26.COV2.S vaccination and SARS-CoV-2 variants. Sequencing used immunoSEQ multiplex PCR; TCRdb keeps in-frame clones, though not all of them. This table holds roughly 380,000 clones, about 91% found once. The source material was peripheral blood, sampled after recovery from COVID-19. All receptors come from a human donor who had recovered from COVID-19.

The V call is TRBV11-2, the J call TRBJ1-5; D is unresolved. This CDR3 comprises 12 residues. Germline CDR1 and CDR2: SGHAT and FQNNGV. V shed 5 bases and J shed 1 base, with 3 bases lying between them. Written as DNA, the CDR3 is TGTGCCAGCAGCCTGAGCAATCAGCCCCAGCATTTT. Encoded protein: CASSLSNQPQHF. Filled out from reference TRBV11-2 and TRBJ1-5, the complete variable domain reads EAGVAQSPRYKIIEKRQSVAFWCNPISGHATLYWYQQILGQGPKLLIQFQNNGVVDDSQLPKDRFSAERLKGVDSTLKIQPAKLEDSAVYLCASSLSNQPQHFGDGTRLSIL.

This CDR3 reads CASSYSGGTTNTEAFF. CDR3 coding DNA: TGTGCCAGCAGTTACTCGGGCGGGACGACCAACACTGAAGCTTTCTTT. This chain joins TRBV6-5 and TRBJ1-1, with D possibly TRBD1 on 5 matching bases. This CDR3 comprises 16 residues. CDR1 and CDR2 (germline): MNHEY, SVGAGI. The V end lost 0 bases, the J end lost 2 bases, and 13 bases lay between the germline ends.

This clone was picked up one time. The CDR3 sequence is CASSLSGYGTEAFF. CDR3 sequence (DNA): TGTGCCAGCAGTTTATCAGGGTATGGCACTGAAGCTTTCTTT. The chain employs TRBV27 and TRBJ1-1; D is unresolved. Germline V gives CDR1 MNHEY, CDR2 SMNVEV (reference sequence). V lost 0 bases to trimming and J lost 4 bases, with 9 bases between them. The CDR3 is 14 amino acids.

This chain links TRBV28 with TRBJ1-5; the D gene is possibly TRBD1 (6 bases). The V end was cut by 6 bases, the J end by 5 bases, with 14 bases between. The V gene's germline CDR1 is MDHEN and CDR2 SYDVKM. This CDR3 contains 14 residues. In nucleotides, the CDR3 is TGTGCCAGCAGCATAGGACAGAGGCATCAGCCCCAGCATTTT. It yields the protein CASSIGQRHQPQHF.

The rearrangement links TRBV9 to TRBJ2-5; D uncertain. This CDR3 is 14 amino acids long. V lost 0 bases and J lost 1, with 7 bases in between. From germline, CDR1 is SGDLS and CDR2 YYNGEE. The CDR3 reads CASSVGKAQETQYF. CDR3 DNA: TGTGCCAGCAGCGTAGGAAAGGCCCAAGAGACCCAGTACTTC.

The CDR3 is CASSERKGYPGQAYYEQYF. Here the CDR3 DNA reads TGCGCCAGCAGTGAGAGAAAGGGGTACCCGGGACAGGCATACTACGAGCAGTACTTC. The genes are TRBV10-1 and TRBJ2-7; TRBD1 agrees at 8 bases. J was trimmed by 3 bases and V by 2 bases; bases with no gene match: 18. The CDR3 totals 19 residues. CDR1 and CDR2 from the germline V gene are WNHNN and SYGVQD (reference sequence).

The J gene is TRBJ2-7, the V gene TRBV12-3 or TRBV12-4; D ambiguous. V lost 2 bases, J lost 0 bases, and 5 bases lay in between. CDR3 size: 13 residues. The CDR3 DNA reads TGTGCCAGCAGTTTATGGGGCTCCTACGAGCAGTACTTC. It specifies CASSLWGSYEQYF.

The chain joins TRBV4-1 to TRBJ1-3; D might be TRBD1 (5 bases). V shed 1 base and J shed 0 bases, with 10 bases lying between them. CDR3 length: 16 residues. Germline-derived CDR1 and CDR2 are MGHRA and YSYEKL. The CDR3 nucleotides are TGCGCCAGCAGCCAAGTGGGGGGAGTCTCTGGAAACACCATATATTTT. Protein sequence: CASSQVGGVSGNTIYF.

The rearrangement uses TRBV12-5 and TRBJ1-5, with a weak D call TRBD1 (5 bases). The CDR3 consists of 15 residues. Germline CDR1 LGHNT, CDR2 FRNRAP. Trimming removed 2 bases from V and 0 bases from J, with 8 bases in between. The CDR3 DNA follows: TGTGCTAGTGGTTTGACAGGCCTTAGCAATCAGCCCCAGCATTTT. Encoded protein: CASGLTGLSNQPQHF.

This rearrangement joins TRBV6-5 to TRBJ1-5; D is ambiguous. CDR1 and CDR2 from the germline V gene are MNHEY and SVGAGI. V was shortened by 0 bases and J by 2 bases, with 8 bases between the two germline ends. This CDR3 comprises 15 residues. The CDR3 loop reads CASSYSISGNQPQHF. For the CDR3, the DNA is TGTGCCAGCAGTTACTCGATTTCAGGCAATCAGCCCCAGCATTTT.